Shown below are 11 T cell receptor beta chains from a single sample sequenced in a study of CD8 T cells in Susac syndrome. Reverse transcription of roughly 0.45 to 1 ug RNA used random hexamers. TCRdb reprocessed the immunoSEQ multiplex PCR reads via MiXCR and lists one record per CDR3 protein. The repertoire has under 200,000 distinct CDR3 sequences, 95% of them found once; the top ten carry 0.075% to 0.1%. The sample was CD4+ T cells from PBMCs. The receptor set was obtained from a human donor with Susac syndrome.

The chain links TRBV2 to TRBJ2-7; 8 bases line up with TRBD1. This CDR3 region has 13 residues. From germline, CDR1 is SNHLY and CDR2 FYNNEI. J was trimmed by 5 bases and V by 1 base; bases with no gene match: 1. The CDR3 DNA reads TGTGCCAGCAGTGAAGGACAGGGGAACGAGCAGTACTTC. It translates to CASSEGQGNEQYF.

This clonotype has a single count. The chain carries TRBV5-4 and TRBJ2-4; a possible D gene is TRBD2 (5 bases). Per the germline V gene, CDR1 is SGHNT and CDR2 is YYREEE (reference sequence). The CDR3 length is 16 residues. Trimming removed 5 bases at V and 0 bases at J, with 15 bases between. The CDR3 nucleotides are TGTGCCAGCAGTTCTGATGGAGGACTAGCCAAAAACATTCAGTACTTC. This encodes CASSSDGGLAKNIQYF.

The rearrangement uses TRBV10-3 and TRBJ2-7, with a possible D match to TRBD1 (5 bases). V lost 6 bases and J lost 7, with 10 bases in between. The CDR3 runs 11 residues. Germline values: CDR1 ENHRY, CDR2 SYGVKD. CDR3 coding DNA: TGTGCCATCAGAGGGGTAGGGGAGCAGTACTTC. Its protein product is CAIRGVGEQYF.

The V call is TRBV5-1, the J call TRBJ2-1; unclear D gene. With 4 bases removed from V and 4 bases from J, the gap between germline ends came to 12 bases. The germline gives CDR1 SGHRS, CDR2 YFSETQ. There are 14 residues in the CDR3. The CDR3 reads CASSEKLGYNEQFF. The CDR3 region has the DNA TGCGCCAGCAGCGAGAAGCTCGGGTACAATGAGCAGTTCTTC.

This CDR3 reads CASTGNNQPQHF. In DNA, the CDR3 is TGTGCCAGCACCGGGAACAATCAGCCCCAGCATTTT. The rearrangement links TRBV12-3 or TRBV12-4 to TRBJ1-5, with D uncertain. The CDR3 is made up of 12 amino acids. Trimming left V 7 bases short and J 3 bases short, with 7 bases between.

The chain carries TRBV28 and TRBJ2-7; possibly TRBD1 or TRBD2 for D (6 bases each). The V gene lost 6 bases and the J gene lost 3 bases, with 12 bases spanning the gap. The germline CDR1 and CDR2 sequences are MDHEN and SYDVKM. CDR3 length: 13 residues. The CDR3 region is CASRGGGVYEQYF. The CDR3 DNA reads TGTGCCAGCAGGGGGGGCGGGGTCTACGAGCAGTACTTC.

The chain recombines TRBV6-5 with TRBJ2-1; D is uncertain. The CDR3 is 17 amino acids. Trimming cost V 2 bases and J 0 bases, with 14 bases left between them. The germline V gene encodes CDR1 MNHEY and CDR2 SVGAGI. The chain's CDR3 is CASSYRAGRSSYNEQFF. The DNA of the CDR3 is TGTGCCAGCAGTTACCGGGCCGGAAGAAGCTCCTACAATGAGCAGTTCTTC.

V is TRBV30 and J is TRBJ2-1; D perhaps matches TRBD1 (6 bases). Germline V lookup: CDR1 GTSNPN, CDR2 SVGIG (reference sequence). The V gene lost 4 bases and the J gene lost 2 bases, with 12 bases spanning the gap. The CDR3 contains 14 residues. DNA for the CDR3: TGTGCCTGGAATCAGGGGTCCACCTACAATGAGCAGTTCTTC. Amino acids: CAWNQGSTYNEQFF. Drawing the rest from reference TRBV30 and TRBJ2-1, the complete variable domain is SQTIHQWPATLVQPVGSPLSLECTVEGTSNPNLYWYRQAAGRGLQLLFYSVGIGQISSEVPQNLSASRPQDRQFILSSKKLLLSDSGFYLCAWNQGSTYNEQFFGPGTRLTVL.

V and J are TRBV28 and TRBJ2-5, with 13 positions matching TRBD2. CDR1 is MDHEN and CDR2 is SYDVKM in the germline V gene. Trimming at V came to 6 bases and at J to 0 bases, leaving 10 bases not matched to a gene. This CDR3 contains 18 residues. CDR3 in DNA: TGTGCCAGCAGCGCGCCCCGCGGGACTAGCGGGGACCAAGAGACCCAGTACTTC. It encodes CASSAPRGTSGDQETQYF. Filled out from reference TRBV28 and TRBJ2-5, the complete variable domain reads DVKVTQSSRYLVKRTGEKVFLECVQDMDHENMFWYRQDPGLGLRLIYFSYDVKMKEKGDIPEGYSVSREKKERFSLILESASTNQTSMYLCASSAPRGTSGDQETQYFGPGTRLLVL.

The V and J genes are TRBV12-5 and TRBJ2-1; 7 positions agree with TRBD2. This CDR3 contains 17 residues. The junction had 10 bases not matched to a gene; V was cut back by 0 bases and J by 5 bases. Germline loops: CDR1 LGHNT, CDR2 FRNRAP. The CDR3 region has the DNA TGTGCTAGTGGTTTGGTACCCAGCGGGGCATCAAACAATGAGCAGTTCTTC. As protein: CASGLVPSGASNNEQFF.

This chain joins TRBV27 and TRBJ1-1, with TRBD1 matching 7 bases. Germline CDR1 reads MNHEY; CDR2 reads SMNVEV (reference sequence). The CDR3 loop spans 15 amino acids. With 0 bases clipped from V and 5 bases from J, the junction kept 6 bases outside the gene matches. Here the CDR3 reads CASSLSGTAGTEAFF. The CDR3 DNA is TGTGCCAGCAGTTTATCGGGGACAGCGGGGACTGAAGCTTTCTTT.